The clone carrying this T cell receptor beta chain was seen repeatedly, ten times or more. Its antigen is unidentified. This entry belongs to a study of molecular identifiers for immune sequencing clone quantification. Study results and limitations: Jurkat TCR RNA spiked in from one cell could reportedly be detected among 1.1 million or so naive cells. Highly expanded clone sizes could end up underestimated if a barcode were shared by identical TCR molecules.

With RNA at 10%, 30% or 50%, naive CD8 libraries came from roughly 21,000 to 960,000 sorted cells. Naive CD8 T cells underwent sorting with the CD8+CD4-CCR7+CD45RA+ definition. Per the germline V gene, CDR1 is MNHEY and CDR2 is SMNVEV (reference sequence). The junction had 15 bases not matched to a gene; V was cut back by 7 bases and J by 2 bases. CDR3 length: 18 residues. TCRdb re-analysed the PCR reads in MiXCR, keeping a single row per CDR3 protein. The sample has about half a million distinct CDR3 sequences; under 30% are singletons. The sample comprised naive CD8+ T cells from blood, with Jurkat cell RNA spiked in. Subset of the sample: FACS-sorted CD8+CD4-CCR7+CD45RA+ naive T cells. The gene calls are TRBV27 and TRBJ2-1, with 9 bases fitting TRBD2. This receptor was obtained from a human donor in good health. Some libraries in this study had Jurkat cell RNA spiked in. The CDR3 DNA reads as TGTGCCAGCAACCACCAAGGGGCGGGAGGGGGTCCCTACAATGAGCAGTTCTTC. Encoded protein: CASNHQGAGGGPYNEQFF.